The rows below give T cell receptor beta chains drawn from one sample of a study of T cells in Graves' hyperthyroidism and ophthalmopathy. TCRdb fed the multiplex PCR reads into MiXCR, producing one record per CDR3 protein. The sample lists 650,000 to 850,000 distinct CDR3 sequences, approximately 18% occurring once. The sample taken for sequencing was blood. These receptors were taken from a woman in her fifties or sixties with Graves' hyperthyroidism that later progressed to Graves' ophthalmopathy. CDR3s leave out the opening cysteine and the closing phenylalanine or tryptophan. Fields, in order: V gene, D gene, J gene, CDR3 protein. The D gene is left open where the match is weak.

v_gene: TRBV15
d_gene: TRBD1
j_gene: TRBJ2-6
CDR3aa: ATSRDGSGTGVPSGANVLT

v_gene: TRBV3-1
d_gene: TRBD2
j_gene: TRBJ2-1
CDR3aa: ASSRASGAYNEQF

v_gene: TRBV20-1
d_gene: -
j_gene: TRBJ1-2
CDR3aa: SAEEGIRGYT

v_gene: TRBV27
d_gene: TRBD2
j_gene: TRBJ2-4
CDR3aa: ASSLTGTRNIQY

v_gene: TRBV7-9
d_gene: TRBD2
j_gene: TRBJ2-5
CDR3aa: ASSPDGRGRETQY

v_gene: TRBV19
d_gene: TRBD2
j_gene: TRBJ2-7
CDR3aa: ASSRLAGASFEQY

v_gene: TRBV20-1
d_gene: -
j_gene: TRBJ2-5
CDR3aa: SARGNPPGETQY

v_gene: TRBV24-1
d_gene: -
j_gene: TRBJ2-5
CDR3aa: ATSDDRGQETQY

v_gene: TRBV6-1
d_gene: TRBD1
j_gene: TRBJ1-1
CDR3aa: ASRDRDRAWAEAF

v_gene: TRBV3-1
d_gene: -
j_gene: TRBJ2-1
CDR3aa: ASSTSEGADNEQF

v_gene: TRBV5-1
d_gene: -
j_gene: TRBJ2-5
CDR3aa: ASSLESHLETQY

v_gene: TRBV20-1
d_gene: -
j_gene: TRBJ1-5
CDR3aa: SAQKGVGQPQH

v_gene: TRBV19
d_gene: -
j_gene: TRBJ1-1
CDR3aa: ASSIGQSNTEAF

v_gene: TRBV20-1
d_gene: -
j_gene: TRBJ1-4
CDR3aa: SASSLDRAEKLF

v_gene: TRBV6-1
d_gene: -
j_gene: TRBJ1-2
CDR3aa: ASGTGRGYT

v_gene: TRBV6-1
d_gene: -
j_gene: TRBJ1-6
CDR3aa: ASSANRDPSYNSPLH

v_gene: TRBV6-1
d_gene: -
j_gene: TRBJ1-1
CDR3aa: ASRVDTTGTEAF

v_gene: TRBV2
d_gene: TRBD1
j_gene: TRBJ2-7
CDR3aa: ASRTPSGTGTHEQY

v_gene: TRBV6-5
d_gene: -
j_gene: TRBJ1-1
CDR3aa: ASSYSTNRRMNTEAF

v_gene: TRBV12-3/TRBV12-4
d_gene: -
j_gene: TRBJ1-6
CDR3aa: ASSLKANSPLH

v_gene: TRBV18
d_gene: -
j_gene: TRBJ2-7
CDR3aa: ASSPLRTAISSYEQY

v_gene: TRBV6-1
d_gene: TRBD1
j_gene: TRBJ2-6
CDR3aa: ASSYFRDRVSGANVLT

v_gene: TRBV7-9
d_gene: TRBD1
j_gene: TRBJ2-7
CDR3aa: ASRRTGDPEQY

v_gene: TRBV20-1
d_gene: TRBD1
j_gene: TRBJ1-2
CDR3aa: SARDPLTGRNYGYT

v_gene: TRBV5-5
d_gene: -
j_gene: TRBJ2-5
CDR3aa: ASSLEGAVETQY

v_gene: TRBV24-1
d_gene: -
j_gene: TRBJ1-1
CDR3aa: ATSAQPGTEAF

v_gene: TRBV9
d_gene: -
j_gene: TRBJ1-5
CDR3aa: ASNPGDSNQPQH

v_gene: TRBV10-1
d_gene: -
j_gene: TRBJ2-5
CDR3aa: ASSELTDQETQY

v_gene: TRBV7-4
d_gene: TRBD1
j_gene: TRBJ1-3
CDR3aa: ASSSGQGLAGNTIY

v_gene: TRBV2
d_gene: TRBD1
j_gene: TRBJ1-1
CDR3aa: AIQPWTGGNFDTEAF

v_gene: TRBV7-3
d_gene: -
j_gene: TRBJ2-6
CDR3aa: ASSLGPTGANVLT

v_gene: TRBV6-1
d_gene: -
j_gene: TRBJ1-1
CDR3aa: ASSSGDRNTEAF

v_gene: TRBV20-1
d_gene: -
j_gene: TRBJ1-3
CDR3aa: SARNPGSGNTIY

v_gene: TRBV19
d_gene: TRBD2
j_gene: TRBJ2-1
CDR3aa: ASSIDRNSGGYNEQF

v_gene: TRBV12-3/TRBV12-4
d_gene: -
j_gene: TRBJ1-5
CDR3aa: ASRKTGYSNQPQH

v_gene: TRBV3-1
d_gene: TRBD1
j_gene: TRBJ2-5
CDR3aa: ASSARTGVAQTQY

v_gene: TRBV6-2/TRBV6-3
d_gene: TRBD2
j_gene: TRBJ2-3
CDR3aa: ASSYGLAGGSTDTQY

v_gene: TRBV4-2
d_gene: -
j_gene: TRBJ1-6
CDR3aa: ASSQDAQLGSPLH

v_gene: TRBV11-3
d_gene: -
j_gene: TRBJ1-4
CDR3aa: ASSPQEGSRGNEKLF

v_gene: TRBV4-1
d_gene: -
j_gene: TRBJ1-1
CDR3aa: ASSQVDEAF

v_gene: TRBV19
d_gene: -
j_gene: TRBJ1-2
CDR3aa: ASSIPSGGYT

v_gene: TRBV5-5
d_gene: TRBD1
j_gene: TRBJ2-2
CDR3aa: ASSLGTGSGELF

v_gene: TRBV3-1
d_gene: -
j_gene: TRBJ2-2
CDR3aa: ASSQVVRTGELF

v_gene: TRBV6-1
d_gene: -
j_gene: TRBJ1-5
CDR3aa: AGRDGTNQPQH

v_gene: TRBV11-2
d_gene: -
j_gene: TRBJ2-1
CDR3aa: ASIHGVHSYNEQF

v_gene: TRBV20-1
d_gene: TRBD1
j_gene: TRBJ2-7
CDR3aa: SVMTGNSYEQY

v_gene: TRBV6-4
d_gene: -
j_gene: TRBJ1-1
CDR3aa: ACWDKTEAF

v_gene: TRBV12-5
d_gene: -
j_gene: TRBJ1-6
CDR3aa: ASGLEGGTGSPLH

v_gene: TRBV6-2/TRBV6-3
d_gene: -
j_gene: TRBJ1-6
CDR3aa: ASSSRLNRDHSPLH

v_gene: TRBV24-1
d_gene: -
j_gene: TRBJ2-7
CDR3aa: AISDLHEGDNEQY

v_gene: TRBV19
d_gene: -
j_gene: TRBJ1-5
CDR3aa: ASSIRSGQTHQPQH

v_gene: TRBV2
d_gene: TRBD2
j_gene: TRBJ2-5
CDR3aa: ASRMTSLQETQY

v_gene: TRBV18
d_gene: -
j_gene: TRBJ1-2
CDR3aa: ASSALTGTNYGYT

v_gene: TRBV7-9
d_gene: -
j_gene: TRBJ1-2
CDR3aa: ASSFSTGHYGYT